Below, 13 T cell receptor beta chains from the same sample are listed, as sequenced in a study of metastatic and nonmetastatic thyroid tumors. None of the patients had undergone any treatment ahead of thyroid surgery. TCRdb redid the clone calls on the PCR reads using MiXCR. Seen here are about 39,000 clones, around 20% observed once, and the top ten hold about 18%. Sequencing was performed on blood. The receptors derive from a female donor with papillary thyroid cancer or a benign thyroid nodule (not recorded which). Some clones in this sample may be carry-over from other donors' samples.

This clone was seen at least ten times. The V call is TRBV4-1, the J call TRBJ1-3; D is possibly TRBD1 (5 bases). V was trimmed by 3 bases and J by 0 bases, leaving 15 bases between them. Germline V gene lookup returns CDR1 MGHRA and CDR2 YSYEKL. This CDR3 contains 17 residues. The CDR3 DNA reads as TGCGCCAGCAGCCACGAGTGGGGACCCAGCTCTGGAAACACCATATATTTT. The encoded protein is CASSHEWGPSSGNTIYF.

In the case of this clone: At one end, the junction sequence differs from germline, possibly due to a read error. The chain joins TRBV6-2 or TRBV6-3 to TRBJ2-6; 9 positions agree with TRBD1. CDR3 length: 18 residues. Germline-derived CDR1 and CDR2 are MNHEY and SVGEGT. CDR3 residues: CASSYEPGQGSGANVLTF. CDR3 DNA sequence: TGTGCCAGCAGTTACGAGCCGGGACAGGGCTCTGGGGCCAACGTCCTTACTTTC.

CDR3 sequence: CSVGVVTRGAYEQYF. The CDR3 region has the DNA TGCAGCGTTGGAGTGGTTACAAGGGGAGCCTACGAGCAGTACTTC. The chain combines TRBV29-1 with TRBJ2-7; tentatively, D is TRBD1 or TRBD2 (5 bases each). CDR3 length: 15 residues. The V end lost 4 bases, the J end lost 2 bases, and 18 bases lay between the germline ends. Germline V gene lookup returns CDR1 SQVTM and CDR2 ANQGSEA.

This clone has ten or more counts. This rearrangement joins TRBV28 to TRBJ2-1; the D is unclear. The CDR3 extends over 12 amino acids. Per the germline V gene, CDR1 is MDHEN and CDR2 is SYDVKM. V was shortened by 6 bases and J by 8 bases, with 11 bases between the two germline ends. CDR3 DNA: TGTGCCAGCAGCCAAAGGCAACATGAGCAGTTCTTC. It yields the protein CASSQRQHEQFF.

The sample holds many counts of this clone. The chain links TRBV5-1 to TRBJ1-1, with D perhaps matching TRBD1 (6 bases). Trimming shortened V by 0 bases and J by 5 bases, and 11 bases separated the two germline ends. The germline V gene encodes CDR1 SGHRS and CDR2 YFSETQ. The CDR3 has 14 residues. The CDR3, as DNA: TGCGCCAGCAGCTTGGGAAACCAGGGGACTGAAGCTTTCTTT. It specifies CASSLGNQGTEAFF.

This clone was picked up many times. The CDR3 DNA is TGTGCCAGCAGTTTCTCACAGACAATTAATGAAAAACTGTTTTTT. This gives the protein CASSFSQTINEKLFF. The J gene is TRBJ1-4, the V gene TRBV27; D not certain. Germline loops: CDR1 MNHEY, CDR2 SMNVEV (reference sequence). This CDR3 has 15 amino acids. V lost 3 bases and J lost 4, with 12 bases in between.

This clone was observed a few times. Relative to the germline gene, one junction end is altered; a read error may explain this. The chain has TRBV7-7 and TRBJ2-5; unclear D gene. Germline values: CDR1 SSHAT, CDR2 FNYEAQ (reference sequence). The CDR3 totals 15 residues. The CDR3 DNA is TGTGCTAGCAGCTCCTTTTCAGTCCGATCAGAGACCCAGTACTTC. Protein sequence: CASSSFSVRSETQYF.

The rearrangement links TRBV27 to TRBJ2-3, with 11 positions matching TRBD1. Looked up from germline, CDR1 is MNHEY and CDR2 is SMNVEV (reference sequence). This CDR3 is 17 amino acids long. The J segment lost 2 bases and the V segment lost 3 bases, leaving 7 bases of the junction unmatched. CDR3 sequence (DNA): TGTGCCAGCAGTTTCCTCGGGACAGGGGGACCCACAGATACGCAGTATTTT. This translates into CASSFLGTGGPTDTQYF.

A few counts support this clone. The genes are TRBV6-1 and TRBJ2-1; 9 bases line up with TRBD2. CDR1 is MNHNS and CDR2 is SASEGT in the germline V gene. Unmatched junction bases numbered 7, after V lost 6 bases and J lost 13 bases. The CDR3 sequence is 12 residues long. CDR3 bases: TGTGCCAGCAGAGCTAGCGGGGTAGTACAGTTCTTC. It translates to CASRASGVVQFF.

This clone was seen many times. The rearrangement links TRBV7-3 to TRBJ2-3; 7 bases align to TRBD1. CDR3 size: 15 residues. With V trimmed by 5 bases and J by 1 base, 6 bases remained unmatched. The germline gives CDR1 SGHTA, CDR2 FQGTGA. CDR3 amino acids: CASSLTGAGTDTQYF. The CDR3 DNA reads as TGTGCCAGCAGCCTTACAGGGGCTGGCACAGATACGCAGTATTTT.

Notes on this clone: One end of the junction does not line up with germline, which may come from a read error. CDR3 in amino acids: CAISAGTVNTGAFF. The CDR3 nucleotides are TGTGCCATCAGTGCCGGGACTGTGAACACTGGAGCTTTCTTT. The chain couples TRBV10-3 to TRBJ1-1; perhaps TRBD1 as D (5 bases). CDR3 length equals 14 residues. Germline CDR1 reads ENHRY; CDR2 reads SYGVKD.

The V and J genes are TRBV28 and TRBJ2-1, with D uncertain. Looked up from germline, CDR1 is MDHEN and CDR2 is SYDVKM. Trimming stripped 7 bases from V and 0 bases from J, with 19 bases between. The CDR3 has 17 amino acids. CDR3 DNA: TGTGCCAGCATCCCCTCCGGTCGGGCGAGCTCCTACAATGAGCAGTTCTTC. Amino acids: CASIPSGRASSYNEQFF.

This clone has ten or more counts. This rearrangement joins TRBV28 to TRBJ2-1; D call uncertain. Germline CDR1 MDHEN, CDR2 SYDVKM. The V and J ends lost 7 bases and 8 bases respectively, with 15 bases between them. There are 13 residues in the CDR3. As DNA, the CDR3 is TGTGCCAGCACCCTGCAAGTCCCCTATGAGCAGTTCTTC. Translated: CASTLQVPYEQFF.